This entry lists 25 T cell receptor beta chains sequenced from one sample in a study of PD-L1 blockade in urothelial cancer. TCRdb's copy holds only in-frame clones and misses some; the assay was immunoSEQ multiplex PCR. The table has roughly 110,000 clones, 85% to 95% seen once. The time point was: peripheral blood 6 weeks after treatment start. The input for sequencing was PBMCs, taken around atezolizumab (anti-PD-L1) treatment. Receptors were obtained from a man between 60 and 75 years old with urothelial cancer.

This clone was seen just once. Here the CDR3 DNA reads TGTGCCAGCTCGCTGACGCTGGAGAATTCCTACGAGCAGTACTTC. The encoded protein is CASSLTLENSYEQYF. The chain has TRBV18 and TRBJ2-7; no clear D. The CDR3 has 15 amino acids. Germline V gene lookup returns CDR1 KGHSH and CDR2 LQKENI. V lost 6 bases, J lost 1 base, and 16 bases lay in between.

This chain links TRBV19 with TRBJ2-7; 15 positions match TRBD2. Germline CDR1 is LNHDA and CDR2 is SQIVND (reference sequence). J was trimmed by 6 bases and V by 6 bases; bases with no gene match: 18. This CDR3 is 19 amino acids long. The CDR3 bases are TGTGCCAGTAGCCTAGGGATGGGACTAGCGGGAGGCGCTTCAAGCGAGCAGTACTTC. Translating it yields CASSLGMGLAGGASSEQYF.

V and J are TRBV4-3 and TRBJ2-2; the match to TRBD2 covers 7 bases. The germline V gene has CDR1 LGHNA and CDR2 YSLEER. V shed 0 bases, J shed 5 bases, and the junction held 3 bases outside the gene matches. This CDR3 has 15 amino acids. The CDR3 nucleotides are TGCGCCAGCAGCCAAGATTGGCGGGGGACCGGGGAGCTGTTTTTT. Translation gives CASSQDWRGTGELFF.

CDR3 sequence (DNA): TGTGCCAGCAGCATAACTAGCGGGGTAGTAGATACGCAGTATTTT. Translated, it gives CASSITSGVVDTQYF. The chain couples TRBV5-6 to TRBJ2-3, with 10 bases identical to TRBD2. V was clipped by 4 bases and J by 5 bases; unmatched bases: 7. This CDR3 region has 15 residues. Germline lookup yields CDR1 SGHDT and CDR2 YYEEEE.

The chain combines TRBV7-9 with TRBJ2-2; TRBD1 aligns across 7 bases. Losses at the gene ends were 11 bases for V and 4 bases for J; bases not matched to a gene: 7. This CDR3 contains 13 residues. CDR1 and CDR2 from the germline V gene are SEHNR and FQNEAQ (reference sequence). In DNA, the CDR3 is TGTGCCGGTGGACAGGAAGGCACCGGGGAGCTGTTTTTT. It yields the protein CAGGQEGTGELFF.

The chain is built from TRBV6-5 and TRBJ1-3; TRBD1 matches 8 bases. Germline loops: CDR1 MNHEY, CDR2 SVGAGI. J was trimmed by 4 bases and V by 6 bases; bases with no gene match: 5. The CDR3 extends over 14 amino acids. CDR3 sequence: CASSPRTGGNTIYF. In nucleotides, the CDR3 is TGTGCCAGCAGCCCCCGGACAGGGGGAAACACCATATATTTT.

This clone was detected only once. This chain's CDR3 is CASSLRGTGTGTGELFF. The CDR3 nucleotides read TGTGCCAGCAGCCTGAGGGGAACAGGGACAGGCACCGGGGAGCTGTTTTTT. This chain uses TRBV2 with TRBJ2-2; 8 nucleotides line up with TRBD1. Germline-derived CDR1 and CDR2 are SNHLY and FYNNEI. The CDR3 spans 17 residues. V lost 6 bases, J lost 4 bases, and 13 bases stayed unmatched.

The sample holds one count of this clone. The gene calls are TRBV5-1 and TRBJ2-7; the D is unclear. Trimming left V 0 bases short and J 2 bases short, with 9 bases between. This CDR3 is built from 14 residues. From germline, CDR1 is SGHRS and CDR2 YFSETQ. This CDR3 is CASSLAVLPYEQYF. The CDR3 DNA follows: TGCGCCAGCAGCTTGGCGGTCCTCCCCTACGAGCAGTACTTC.

The chain employs TRBV7-6 and TRBJ2-3; 7 bases are shared with TRBD2. Germline CDR1 SGHVS, CDR2 FNYEAQ. V trimming: 5 bases; J trimming: 3 bases; junction bases outside the gene matches: 2. CDR3 length: 13 amino acids. The CDR3 DNA sequence: TGTGCCAGCAGCCCGCGGGAGACAGATACGCAGTATTTT. Translating gives CASSPRETDTQYF.

This rearrangement joins TRBV2 to TRBJ2-3; 7 bases line up with TRBD2. The junction had 15 bases not matched to a gene; V was cut back by 4 bases and J by 2 bases. The CDR3 runs 18 residues. Germline V gene lookup returns CDR1 SNHLY and CDR2 FYNNEI. Here the CDR3 reads CASSVGRAGGLDTDTQYF. The CDR3 nucleotides read TGTGCCAGCAGTGTTGGCCGTGCGGGTGGACTAGACACAGATACGCAGTATTTT. The full variable domain, with the rest looked up from reference TRBV2 and TRBJ2-3, is EPEVTQTPSHQVTQMGQEVILRCVPISNHLYFYWYRQILGQKVEFLVSFYNNEISEKSEIFDDQFSVERPDGSNFTLKIRSTKLEDSAMYFCASSVGRAGGLDTDTQYFGPGTRLTVL.

The chain joins TRBV9 to TRBJ2-1, with D perhaps TRBD2 (6 bases). Per germline, CDR1 SGDLS and CDR2 YYNGEE. The CDR3 contains 14 residues. The germline V and J ends were trimmed by 3 bases and 9 bases, with 16 bases remaining between them. This chain's CDR3 is CASSAGGVLGEQFF. CDR3 DNA: TGTGCCAGCAGCGCCGGGGGAGTTCTGGGTGAGCAGTTCTTC.

The chain employs TRBV5-4 and TRBJ2-1; 8 bases align to TRBD1. The length of the CDR3 is 16 residues. Unmatched junction bases numbered 3, after V lost 1 base and J lost 0 bases. The germline CDR1 and CDR2 sequences are SGHNT and YYREEE (reference sequence). The CDR3 sequence is CASSLPTGASYNEQFF. The DNA for the CDR3 is TGTGCCAGCAGCTTGCCGACAGGGGCCTCCTACAATGAGCAGTTCTTC.

The rearrangement links TRBV7-9 to TRBJ2-2; 7 bases map to TRBD1. V shed 4 bases, J shed 7 bases, and the junction held 6 bases outside the gene matches. The length of the CDR3 is 14 residues. Germline CDR1 is SEHNR and CDR2 is FQNEAQ (reference sequence). CDR3 sequence: CASSYTQGSGELFF. The CDR3 nucleotides are TGTGCCAGCAGCTATACACAGGGGAGCGGGGAGCTGTTTTTT.

The chain couples TRBV15 to TRBJ2-3, with 8 bases identical to TRBD2. V lost 1 base, J lost 0 bases, and 6 bases stayed unmatched. This CDR3 spans 17 amino acids. Germline-derived CDR1 and CDR2 are LNHNV and YYDKDF (reference sequence). The CDR3 nucleotides read TGTGCCACCAGCAGAGCCCCCGGGAGGGCTAGCACAGATACGCAGTATTTT. As protein: CATSRAPGRASTDTQYF.

The chain carries TRBV7-2 and TRBJ2-7; 7 bases match TRBD2. This CDR3 has 14 residues. Trimming took 2 bases from V and 1 from J; bases not matched to a gene: 2. Germline V gene sequence: CDR1 SGHTA, CDR2 FQGNSA. CDR3 sequence reads: CASSLQGLSYEQYF. Written as DNA, the CDR3 is TGTGCCAGCAGCTTACAGGGACTATCCTACGAGCAGTACTTC.

This chain joins TRBV4-1 and TRBJ1-2, with 7 bases matching TRBD1. Germline trimming cut 2 bases from V and 4 bases from J; bases unmatched to any gene: 16. The CDR3 extends over 18 amino acids. Germline lookup yields CDR1 MGHRA and CDR2 YSYEKL. For the CDR3, the DNA is TGCGCCAGCAGCCAACCCTCACGTGACAGGGCCTCTGGCTATGGCTACACCTTC. Amino acid sequence: CASSQPSRDRASGYGYTF.

Only a few counts were recorded for this clone. The V call is TRBV5-1, the J call TRBJ2-2, with 8 bases that match TRBD1. The CDR3 totals 16 residues. The germline CDR1 and CDR2 sequences are SGHRS and YFSETQ. V lost 4 bases and J lost 1; bases outside the gene matches: 6. CDR3 region: CASSPRTGRNTGELFF. CDR3 DNA sequence: TGCGCCAGCAGCCCACGGACAGGGCGGAACACCGGGGAGCTGTTTTTT.

The chain is built from TRBV6-6 and TRBJ1-3; 7 bases are shared with TRBD1. Germline-derived CDR1 and CDR2 are MNHNY and SVGAGI (reference sequence). The V gene end was trimmed by 8 bases and the J gene end by 2 bases; junction bases not matched to a gene: 6. The CDR3 covers 14 residues. The CDR3 loop reads CASRQGQAGNTIYF. CDR3 DNA sequence: TGTGCCAGCCGTCAAGGACAGGCTGGAAACACCATATATTTT.

CDR3 protein: CASSSSDRANTEAFF. CDR3 nucleotide sequence: TGTGCCAGCAGCTCTTCGGACAGGGCAAACACTGAAGCTTTCTTT. J is TRBJ1-1 and V is TRBV11-2, with 8 bases identical to TRBD1. Germline lookup yields CDR1 SGHAT and CDR2 FQNNGV. V lost 4 bases and J lost 2; bases outside the gene matches: 6. This CDR3 region has 15 residues.

The chain combines TRBV27 with TRBJ1-6; D is possibly TRBD1 (5 bases). V shed 4 bases and J shed 5 bases, with 12 bases lying between them. CDR3 length: 15 amino acids. Germline CDR1 MNHEY, CDR2 SMNVEV (reference sequence). The CDR3 DNA follows: TGTGCCAGCAGTTGGGGTGGAGGGGATAATTCACCCCTCCACTTT. It yields the protein CASSWGGGDNSPLHF.

This sequence joins TRBV5-1 and TRBJ2-5, with 9 bases identical to TRBD1. The CDR3 is made up of 15 amino acids. V trimming: 1 base; J trimming: 5 bases; junction bases outside the gene matches: 6. Germline CDR1 reads SGHRS; CDR2 reads YFSETQ. The CDR3 sequence: CASSLSGQGAETQYF. CDR3 in DNA: TGCGCCAGCAGCTTGTCGGGACAGGGTGCCGAGACCCAGTACTTC.

V and J are TRBV7-9 and TRBJ2-1, with TRBD2 as a possible D gene (6 bases). There are 13 residues in the CDR3. Germline CDR1 is SEHNR and CDR2 is FQNEAQ (reference sequence). Trimming took off 4 bases at V and 5 bases at J, with 9 bases between the two ends. CDR3 nucleotide sequence: TGTGCCAGCAGCTCGGACTATAACAATGAGCAGTTCTTC. This encodes CASSSDYNNEQFF.

V and J are TRBV4-3 and TRBJ1-3; 8 bases align to TRBD1. Per the germline V gene, CDR1 is LGHNA and CDR2 is YSLEER. There are 19 residues in the CDR3. V lost 0 bases, J lost 1 base, and 11 bases stayed unmatched. The CDR3 nucleotides are TGCGCCAGCAGCCAAGACTCCGGACAGGGTCGGGGATCTGGAAACACCATATATTTT. Translation: CASSQDSGQGRGSGNTIYF.

J is TRBJ2-7 and V is TRBV5-6, with no clear D. Deletions cut 4 bases from V and 3 bases from J, with 11 bases between. Germline V gene data show CDR1 as SGHDT and CDR2 as YYEEEE. The CDR3 runs to 13 residues. As DNA, the CDR3 is TGTGCCAGCAGCGAGGTGCTTGTCTACGAGCAGTACTTC. This codes for CASSEVLVYEQYF.

As for this clone: The same CDR3 arises from other DNA sequences in this sample as well. The genes are TRBV5-1 and TRBJ2-1; TRBD2 agrees at 9 bases. V trimming: 0 bases; J trimming: 7 bases; junction bases outside the gene matches: 2. Germline loops: CDR1 SGHRS, CDR2 YFSETQ. The CDR3 runs 14 residues. For the CDR3, the DNA is TGCGCCAGCAGCTTGGGTGCGGGAGGGAATGAGCAGTTCTTC. Its translation is CASSLGAGGNEQFF.